This T cell receptor beta chain was identified in a study of shared clonotypes between healthy human individuals. Study-level findings and limits: How much donors shared clonotypes was expected to be affected by sequencing depth. Sampling involved blood alone; tissue repertoires likely differ.

The method was immunoSEQ multiplex PCR; TCRdb's version includes in-frame clones alone and lacks a portion of them. This table has some 650,000 clones, about 97% appearing once. V lost 1 base, J lost 6 bases, and 12 bases lay in between. The CDR3 consists of 15 residues. Germline values: CDR1 SGHTA, CDR2 FQGNSA. Concerning this clone itself: What it binds is not known.

Sequencing was carried out using naive CD4+ T cells sorted from blood. Indicated subset: CD45RA+ positively selected. The chain carries TRBV7-2 and TRBJ2-2; perhaps TRBD2 as D (5 bases). This clonotype was sampled from a woman in her 30s in good health. CDR3 amino acids: CASSLGLAVAGELFF. The DNA of the CDR3 is TGTGCCAGCAGCTTAGGGCTAGCCGTAGCCGGGGAGCTGTTTTTT.